This is a list of T cell receptor beta chains from one sample in a study of T cells in Graves' hyperthyroidism and ophthalmopathy. TCRdb ran MiXCR on the multiplex PCR reads and lists one entry per CDR3 protein. This sample has hundreds of thousands of distinct CDR3 sequences, with 12% to 15% found just once. The sequenced material came from blood. These receptors came from a woman aged 18 to 35 with Graves' hyperthyroidism. CDR3s leave out the opening cysteine and the closing phenylalanine or tryptophan.

J gene: TRBJ1-6
V gene: TRBV6-1
CDR3 protein: ASSLRGPYNNSPLH

J gene: TRBJ2-7
V gene: TRBV29-1
CDR3 protein: SGAVGVGYEQY

J gene: TRBJ2-3
V gene: TRBV11-2
CDR3 protein: ASSLLGPGDTQY

J gene: TRBJ1-5
V gene: TRBV6-1
CDR3 protein: ASSPGVGPNQPQH

J gene: TRBJ1-2
V gene: TRBV18
CDR3 protein: ASSPGRFIHYGYT

J gene: TRBJ2-7
V gene: TRBV30
CDR3 protein: AWSEGTTLDEQY

J gene: TRBJ2-3
V gene: TRBV12-3/TRBV12-4
CDR3 protein: ASSSPYAGDRTQY

J gene: TRBJ2-7
V gene: TRBV30
CDR3 protein: AWSDTGGGGEQY

J gene: TRBJ1-2
V gene: TRBV2
CDR3 protein: ASNPGQGVTRGYT

J gene: TRBJ2-7
V gene: TRBV12-3/TRBV12-4
CDR3 protein: ASSLDRISLSSYEQY

J gene: TRBJ1-1
V gene: TRBV12-3/TRBV12-4
CDR3 protein: ASRRTRRSADYNAF

J gene: TRBJ2-7
V gene: TRBV20-1
CDR3 protein: SATTSSGVSYEQY

J gene: TRBJ2-7
V gene: TRBV20-1
CDR3 protein: SARIPTRSSYEQY

J gene: TRBJ2-1
V gene: TRBV14
CDR3 protein: ASSQGLGRGQF

J gene: TRBJ1-2
V gene: TRBV27
CDR3 protein: ASRTGTGNYGYT

J gene: TRBJ2-7
V gene: TRBV2
CDR3 protein: ASDGLGADEQY

J gene: TRBJ2-3
V gene: TRBV24-1
CDR3 protein: ATSDRRGGADTQY

J gene: TRBJ2-1
V gene: TRBV2
CDR3 protein: ASRRDSGAKEF

J gene: TRBJ2-2
V gene: TRBV28
CDR3 protein: ARPTPGLYTGELF

J gene: TRBJ2-7
V gene: TRBV4-3
CDR3 protein: ASSQDNSGSYEQY

J gene: TRBJ1-5
V gene: TRBV28
CDR3 protein: ASTPHRVGQPQH

J gene: TRBJ1-1
V gene: TRBV6-2/TRBV6-3
CDR3 protein: ASSWDGNTEAF

J gene: TRBJ2-7
V gene: TRBV29-1
CDR3 protein: SAVGALDYEQY

J gene: TRBJ2-3
V gene: TRBV9
CDR3 protein: ASSVEASGSTDTQY

J gene: TRBJ2-1
V gene: TRBV20-1
CDR3 protein: SAVPRGDEQF

J gene: TRBJ1-4
V gene: TRBV27
CDR3 protein: ASSLLGQGGNEKLF

J gene: TRBJ2-2
V gene: TRBV7-8
CDR3 protein: ASSFLSGLAATGELF

J gene: TRBJ2-7
V gene: TRBV13
CDR3 protein: ASSRLGSEQY